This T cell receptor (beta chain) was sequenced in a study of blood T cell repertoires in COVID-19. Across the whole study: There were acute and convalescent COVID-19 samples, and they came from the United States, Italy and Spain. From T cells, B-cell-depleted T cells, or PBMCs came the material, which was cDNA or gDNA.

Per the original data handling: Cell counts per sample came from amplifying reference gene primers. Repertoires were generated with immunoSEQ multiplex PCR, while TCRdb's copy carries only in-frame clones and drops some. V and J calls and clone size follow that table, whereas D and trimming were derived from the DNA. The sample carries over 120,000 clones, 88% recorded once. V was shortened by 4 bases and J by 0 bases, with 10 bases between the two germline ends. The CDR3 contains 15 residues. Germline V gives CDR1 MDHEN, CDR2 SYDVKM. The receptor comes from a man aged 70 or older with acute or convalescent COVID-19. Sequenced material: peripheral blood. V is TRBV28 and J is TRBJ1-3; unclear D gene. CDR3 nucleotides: TGTGCCAGCAGTTCCTCGACAACCTCTGGAAACACCATATATTTT. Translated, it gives CASSSSTTSGNTIYF.